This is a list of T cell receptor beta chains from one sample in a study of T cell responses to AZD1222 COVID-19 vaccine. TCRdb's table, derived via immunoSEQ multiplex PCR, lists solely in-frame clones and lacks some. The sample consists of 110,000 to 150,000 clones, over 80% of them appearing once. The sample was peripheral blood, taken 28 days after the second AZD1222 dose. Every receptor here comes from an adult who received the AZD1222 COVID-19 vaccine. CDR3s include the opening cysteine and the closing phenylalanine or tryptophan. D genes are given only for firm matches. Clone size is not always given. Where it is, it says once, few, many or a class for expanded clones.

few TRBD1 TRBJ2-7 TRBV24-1 TGTGCCACCAGTGACCGGACAGGGCCTGGCTACGAGCAGTACTTC CATSDRTGPGYEQYF
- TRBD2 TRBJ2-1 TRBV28 TGTGCCAGCAGCGTAGCGGGAGGGGGGAATGAGCAGTTCTTC CASSVAGGGNEQFF
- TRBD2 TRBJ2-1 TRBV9 TGTGCCAGCAGCCCTACAACTAGCGGTTCCTACAATGAGCAGTTCTTC CASSPTTSGSYNEQFF
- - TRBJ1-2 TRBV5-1 TGCGCCAGCAGCTTGAATACAGGAGTGCGCCTTATACCAGGCTATGGCTACACCTTC CASSLNTGVRLIPGYGYTF
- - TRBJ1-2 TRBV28 TGTGCCAGCAGCCTCGGAGGGGGTGCCTCATCATATGGCTACACCTTC CASSLGGGASSYGYTF
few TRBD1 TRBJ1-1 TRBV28 TGTGCCAGCAGTTCCGGACAGGTGAACACTGAAGCTTTCTTT CASSSGQVNTEAFF
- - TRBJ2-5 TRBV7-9 TGTGCCAGCAGCCTCGCCTGGCAGCTTGAGAACCAAGAGACCCAGTACTTC CASSLAWQLENQETQYF
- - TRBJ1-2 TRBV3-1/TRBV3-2 TGTGCCAGCAGCCAAGATCATCGGGGGAACTATGGCTACACCTTC CASSQDHRGNYGYTF
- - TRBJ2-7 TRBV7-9 TGTGCCAGCAGCTTAAGACAGATAAGCCACGAGCAGTACTTC CASSLRQISHEQYF
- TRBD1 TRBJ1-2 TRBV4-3 TGCGCCAGCAGCCAAGGGTGGACAGGGGTTAACTATGGCTACACCTTC CASSQGWTGVNYGYTF
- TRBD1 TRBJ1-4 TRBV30 TGTGCCGGCACTCCGGGGACAGGGAGAGTTAATGAAAAACTGTTTTTT CAGTPGTGRVNEKLFF
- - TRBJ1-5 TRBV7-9 TGTGCCAGCAGCTGGTGGGAGGGACAGCCCCAGCATTTT CASSWWEGQPQHF
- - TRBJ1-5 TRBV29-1 TGCAGCGTAGCAGACAGTAGCAATCAGCCCCAGCATTTT CSVADSSNQPQHF
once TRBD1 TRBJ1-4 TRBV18 TGTGCCAGTTCGGACAGGGAAGACGAAAAACTGTTTTTT CASSDREDEKLFF
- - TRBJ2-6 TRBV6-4 TGTGCCAGCAGTGACCTACAGGGGGCCAACGTCCTGACTTTC CASSDLQGANVLTF
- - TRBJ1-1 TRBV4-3 TGCGCCAGCAGCCAGATAGAGTGGGGGGACACTGAAGCTTTCTTT CASSQIEWGDTEAFF
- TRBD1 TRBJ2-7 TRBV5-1 TGCGCCAGCAGCTTGGGGACAGGGGGGAACTACGAGCAGTACTTC CASSLGTGGNYEQYF
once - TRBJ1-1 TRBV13 TGTGCCAGCACTGGCCCGAAGGTGACTGAAGCTTTCTTT CASTGPKVTEAFF
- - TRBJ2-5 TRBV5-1 TGCGCCAGCAGCTTGGCCGGAGAGACCCAGTACTTC CASSLAGETQYF
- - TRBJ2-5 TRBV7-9 TGTGCCAGCAGCTTAGCGGTTGGGAAGGGTGGCCTGCGGGAGACCCAGTACTTC CASSLAVGKGGLRETQYF
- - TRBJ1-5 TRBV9 TGTGCCAGCAGCGTAGGGCAGGGCAATCAGCCCCAGCATTTT CASSVGQGNQPQHF
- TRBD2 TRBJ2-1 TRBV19 TGTGCCTCCGATCGAGGGAGGGCCTACAATGAGCAGTTCTTC CASDRGRAYNEQFF
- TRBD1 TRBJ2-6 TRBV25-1 TGTGCCAGCAGTCCAGGGGGTGCCAACGTCCTGACTTTC CASSPGGANVLTF
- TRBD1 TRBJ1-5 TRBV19 TGTGCCAGTAGTATGGCAGGGGGACATCAGCCCCAGCATTTT CASSMAGGHQPQHF
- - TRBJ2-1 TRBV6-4 TGTGCCAGCAGTGAGGGTCCGGAGCAGTTCTTC CASSEGPEQFF
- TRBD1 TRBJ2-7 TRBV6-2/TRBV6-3 TGTGCCAGCAGTTCTTGGACAGGGCGTAACTTCGACGAGCAGTACTTC CASSSWTGRNFDEQYF
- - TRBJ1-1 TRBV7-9 TGTGCCAGCAGTCTACGACAGCTGAACGCTTTCTTT CASSLRQLNAFF
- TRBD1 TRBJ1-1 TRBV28 TGTGCCAGCAGGGGACAGTTGAACACTGAAGCTTTCTTT CASRGQLNTEAFF
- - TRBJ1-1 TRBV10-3 TGTGCCATCAGTGAAGGGCAGAACCATGAAGCTTTCTTT CAISEGQNHEAFF
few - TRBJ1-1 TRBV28 TGTGCCAGCAGTCTACGGCAAAGAGGTGACACTGAAGCTTTCTTT CASSLRQRGDTEAFF
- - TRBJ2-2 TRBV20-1 TGCAGTGCTAGAGTCCACGGGGAGCTGTTTTTT CSARVHGELFF
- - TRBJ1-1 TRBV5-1 TGCGCCAGCAGCGGCGGGGGCCTGAACACTGAAGCTTTCTTT CASSGGGLNTEAFF
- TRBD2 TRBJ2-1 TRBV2 TGTGCCAGCAGTGATGTAAAGGCTAGCGGGATCTACAATGAGCAGTTCTTC CASSDVKASGIYNEQFF
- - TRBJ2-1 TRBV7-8 TGTGCCAGCAGCGTCGGACAGATTGATGAGCAGTTCTTC CASSVGQIDEQFF
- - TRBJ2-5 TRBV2 TGTGCCAGCAGTGGGGGGACCCAAGAGACCCAGTACTTC CASSGGTQETQYF
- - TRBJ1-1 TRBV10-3 TGTGCCATCAGCCCTACAGGGTCAGTAAACACTGAAGCTTTCTTT CAISPTGSVNTEAFF
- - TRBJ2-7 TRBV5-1 TGCGCCAGCAGCGCCGGGACAACTGGCTCCTACGAGCAGTACTTC CASSAGTTGSYEQYF
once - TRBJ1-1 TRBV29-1 TGCAGCGTTGTTTCAGGCAACACTGAAGCTTTCTTT CSVVSGNTEAFF
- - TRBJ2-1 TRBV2 TGTGCCAGCAGTGAATCCCAGAGCTCCTACAATGAGCAGTTCTTC CASSESQSSYNEQFF
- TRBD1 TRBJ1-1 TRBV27 TGTGCCAGCAGCCTCAGACAGGGGGGAGGGACTGAAGCTTTCTTT CASSLRQGGGTEAFF
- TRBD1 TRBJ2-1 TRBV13 TGTGCCAGCAGCTCACCGGGACAGGGGTTCAATGAGCAGTTCTTC CASSSPGQGFNEQFF
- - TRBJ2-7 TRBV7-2 TGTGCCAGCAGCCCCCAGACAGGACTGGGCTCCTACGAGCAGTACTTC CASSPQTGLGSYEQYF
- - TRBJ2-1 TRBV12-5 TGTGCTAGTGGTCTCGGACATTCTCTAGGGTACAATGAGCAGTTCTTC CASGLGHSLGYNEQFF
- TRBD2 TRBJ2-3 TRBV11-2 TGTGCCAGCAGCTACGGACTAGCTGACACAGATACGCAGTATTTT CASSYGLADTDTQYF
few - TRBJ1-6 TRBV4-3 TGCGCCAGCAGCCAATTAGGGACGGCGAGCTCCTATAATTCACCCCTCCACTTT CASSQLGTASSYNSPLHF
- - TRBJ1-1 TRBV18 TGTGCCAGCTCAGGGAATATGCAGGGGACCGCTGAAGCTTTCTTT CASSGNMQGTAEAFF
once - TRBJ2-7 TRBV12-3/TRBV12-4 TGTGCCAGCAGTCCCCCCAGAGGGTACGAGCAGTACTTC CASSPPRGYEQYF
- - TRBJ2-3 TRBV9 TGTGCCAGCAGCGTAGTGGGAGCCGGGGGTACGCAGTATTTT CASSVVGAGGTQYF